What follows is one TCR beta chain and its context. The CDR3 has 15 residues. Trimming shortened V by 1 base and J by 4 bases, and 11 bases separated the two germline ends. Germline V gene lookup returns CDR1 MNHEY and CDR2 SVGEGT. This sample was included in a study of T cell repertoires in cytomegalovirus infection. As for the study in general: Indications of both CMV infection and matching HLA type were provided by public TCR beta signatures.

One entry per CDR3 protein, called by TCRdb with MiXCR from the reads. The profile shows fewer than 700,000 distinct CDR3 sequences, approximately 25% of them singletons. The source material was CD8+ T cells from PBMCs. The chain recombines TRBV6-2 or TRBV6-3 with TRBJ1-5; D not resolved. This sequence was found in a human donor in good health (CMV status not recorded). Some clones in this sample may be carry-over from other donors' samples. The chain's CDR3 is CASSYWAEENQPQHF. The CDR3 DNA is TGTGCCAGCAGTTACTGGGCCGAGGAGAATCAGCCCCAGCATTTT.